This T cell receptor beta chain was identified during a study of Graves' ophthalmopathy and Graves' hyperthyroidism. For the study at large: Prior to any treatment, peripheral blood was collected at the time of initial diagnosis.

The authors amplified TCR beta CDR3 regions from RNA transcripts. The library came from an HTBI-primed first-round RT-PCR and a second-round multiplex PCR. Each CDR3 protein gets one entry after TCRdb re-called the multiplex PCR reads with MiXCR. The sample holds roughly 700,000 distinct CDR3 sequences, around 40% seen once. This clonotype was observed at least ten times. The target antigen is unknown. General observations from the study: Most thyroid clonotypes expanded beyond 0.001 frequency were also found in blood.

This CDR3 spans 14 amino acids. Trimming pared 5 bases from V and 3 bases from J, leaving 13 bases between. Germline V lookup: CDR1 SGHVS, CDR2 FNYEAQ. Symptoms, serum thyroxine and TRAb, thyroid ultrasound, and orbital computed tomography formed the diagnostic basis. From fresh peripheral blood, 8.5 to 10 ml in volume, the PBMCs were obtained. The sequenced sample consisted of peripheral blood. The chain is built from TRBV7-6 and TRBJ1-1, with D tentatively TRBD1 (5 bases). This TCR was recovered from an adult man with Graves' ophthalmopathy. DNA of the CDR3: TGTGCCAGCAGCGCCCAGACAGATTACACTGAAGCTTTCTTT. This codes for CASSAQTDYTEAFF.